The sequence of this T cell receptor beta chain was determined in a study of blood T cell repertoires in COVID-19. Looking at the study overall: Acute and convalescent COVID-19 samples came from the United States, Italy and Spain. T cells, B-cell-depleted T cells, or PBMCs supplied cDNA or gDNA.

Germline values: CDR1 SGHDN, CDR2 FVKESK. Trimming cost V 5 bases and J 2 bases; bases outside gene matches: 5. The CDR3 has 15 amino acids. Sequencing was performed with immunoSEQ multiplex PCR; in TCRdb, only in-frame clones are kept and a portion is missing. The sample has 36,000 or so clones; about nine tenths are singletons. Sequencing used peripheral blood. The gene calls are TRBV14 and TRBJ2-1, with 8 nucleotides matching TRBD1. The clonotype was recovered from a human donor in a cohort sampled during active COVID-19. The CDR3 sequence: CASSTRQGTYNEQFF. CDR3 DNA: TGTGCCAGCAGCACCCGACAGGGGACCTACAATGAGCAGTTCTTC.